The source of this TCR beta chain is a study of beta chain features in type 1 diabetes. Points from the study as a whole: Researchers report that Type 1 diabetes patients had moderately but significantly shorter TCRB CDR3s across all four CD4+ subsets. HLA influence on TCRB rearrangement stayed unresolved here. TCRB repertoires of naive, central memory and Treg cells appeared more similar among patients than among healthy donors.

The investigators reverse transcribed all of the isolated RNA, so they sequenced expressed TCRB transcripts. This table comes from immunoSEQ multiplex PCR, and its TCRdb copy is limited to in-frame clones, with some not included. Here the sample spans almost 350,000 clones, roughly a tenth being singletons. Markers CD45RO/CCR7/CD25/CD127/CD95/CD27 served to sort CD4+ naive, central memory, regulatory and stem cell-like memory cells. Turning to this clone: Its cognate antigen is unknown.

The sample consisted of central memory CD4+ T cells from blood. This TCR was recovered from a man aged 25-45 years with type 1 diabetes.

CDR3: CASSQDFGSRAGELFF. CDR3 nucleotide sequence: TGCGCCAGCAGCCAAGACTTTGGCTCTAGGGCCGGGGAGCTGTTTTTT. The J gene is TRBJ2-2, the V gene TRBV4-3; D not resolved. V was cut by 0 bases and J by 6 bases, with 14 bases left in between. Germline V CDR1 and CDR2: LGHNA, YSLEER. The CDR3 spans 16 residues.